This record covers a single TCR beta chain. What it binds is not known. This record comes from a study of T cell repertoires in cytomegalovirus infection. Overall study context: CMV infection together with matching HLA type was indicated by public TCR beta signatures. General observations from the study: The ex vivo response was dominated by HLA-C-restricted CMV-specific TCR beta clonotypes. Carriers of CMV plus the relevant HLA were identified by cumulative public TCR beta family frequency.

CDR1 MNHNS and CDR2 SASEGT come from the germline V gene. The CDR3 length is 15 residues. Trimming shortened V by 0 bases and J by 4 bases, and 10 bases separated the two germline ends. MiXCR, run by TCRdb on the reads, gives a single entry per CDR3 protein. The sample yields around 450,000 distinct CDR3 sequences, 30% to 40% seen once. Sequenced sample: PBMCs. This sequence originates from a human donor in good health (CMV status not recorded). Some clones in this sample may be carry-over from other donors' samples. The V call is TRBV6-1, the J call TRBJ2-1, with D tentatively TRBD2 (5 bases). CDR3 sequence reads: CASSEAEAVYNEQFF. For the CDR3, the DNA is TGTGCCAGCAGTGAAGCGGAGGCAGTTTACAATGAGCAGTTCTTC.